A selection of T cell receptor beta chains follows, all from one sample in a study of CD8+ T cells in alopecia areata. Here immunoSEQ multiplex PCR was the method, and the copy in TCRdb shows in-frame clones only, minus some. Of approximately 150,000 clones detected, roughly 63% appear once; the ten largest clones hold 16%. The sequencing used CD4+ T cells sorted from blood, collected at approximately week 60, from a patient treated with tofacitinib. The receptors were gathered from a human donor with alopecia areata. Each CDR3 is given with its conserved first and last residue. Each record gives: V gene, J gene, clone size, D gene, CDR3 protein, CDR3 DNA. A D gene is named only where the DNA matches it firmly. Part of the rows lack a size; the others show once, few, many or a class for expanded clones.

v_gene: TRBV29-1; j_gene: TRBJ2-3; abundance: few; d_gene: -; CDR3aa: CSVGDSADTQYF; CDR3nt: TGCAGCGTGGGGGACTCCGCAGATACGCAGTATTTT
v_gene: TRBV9; j_gene: TRBJ2-5; abundance: -; d_gene: -; CDR3aa: CASSVTMRSETQYF; CDR3nt: TGTGCCAGCAGCGTCACGATGAGGTCGGAGACCCAGTACTTC
v_gene: TRBV30; j_gene: TRBJ1-3; abundance: -; d_gene: -; CDR3aa: CAWSVRGYSGNTIYF; CDR3nt: TGTGCCTGGAGTGTACGAGGGTACTCTGGAAACACCATATATTTT
v_gene: TRBV15; j_gene: TRBJ2-5; abundance: -; d_gene: TRBD2; CDR3aa: CATSGRGGEETQYF; CDR3nt: TGTGCCACCAGCGGACGGGGGGGCGAGGAGACCCAGTACTTC
v_gene: TRBV2; j_gene: TRBJ1-6; abundance: -; d_gene: -; CDR3aa: CASSDSTGAGVDSPLHF; CDR3nt: TGTGCCAGCAGTGATTCGACAGGTGCTGGGGTCGATTCACCCCTCCACTTT
v_gene: TRBV6-5; j_gene: TRBJ1-4; abundance: -; d_gene: TRBD1; CDR3aa: CASSFLDRGREKLFF; CDR3nt: TGTGCCAGCAGTTTTCTTGACAGGGGCCGCGAAAAACTGTTTTTT
v_gene: TRBV6-5; j_gene: TRBJ1-2; abundance: -; d_gene: -; CDR3aa: CASSSGQFNYGYTF; CDR3nt: TGTGCCAGCAGTTCCGGACAGTTTAACTATGGCTACACCTTC
v_gene: TRBV10-3; j_gene: TRBJ1-5; abundance: few; d_gene: TRBD1; CDR3aa: CASSGTGGFQPQHF; CDR3nt: TGTGCCAGCTCCGGGACAGGGGGCTTCCAGCCCCAGCATTTT
v_gene: TRBV9; j_gene: TRBJ2-5; abundance: -; d_gene: -; CDR3aa: CASTPTTGPETQYF; CDR3nt: TGTGCCAGCACCCCCACTACGGGGCCCGAGACCCAGTACTTC
v_gene: TRBV30; j_gene: TRBJ2-6; abundance: -; d_gene: -; CDR3aa: CAWTSGANVLTF; CDR3nt: TGTGCCTGGACCTCTGGGGCCAACGTCCTGACTTTC
v_gene: TRBV14; j_gene: TRBJ1-1; abundance: few; d_gene: -; CDR3aa: CASSQGAYTEAFF; CDR3nt: TGTGCCAGCAGCCAAGGGGCGTACACTGAAGCTTTCTTT
v_gene: TRBV30; j_gene: TRBJ1-2; abundance: -; d_gene: TRBD1; CDR3aa: CAWSRGQGGYTF; CDR3nt: TGTGCCTGGAGTAGGGGGCAGGGTGGCTACACCTTC
v_gene: TRBV5-6; j_gene: TRBJ1-5; abundance: -; d_gene: -; CDR3aa: CASSLKPTTPQHF; CDR3nt: TGTGCCAGCAGCTTGAAACCCACCACGCCCCAGCATTTT
v_gene: TRBV29-1; j_gene: TRBJ2-3; abundance: -; d_gene: -; CDR3aa: CSFRGTDTQYF; CDR3nt: TGCAGCTTTAGGGGCACAGATACGCAGTATTTT
v_gene: TRBV29-1; j_gene: TRBJ2-5; abundance: few; d_gene: TRBD1; CDR3aa: CSVEGGRGQQETQYF; CDR3nt: TGCAGCGTTGAAGGGGGCCGGGGACAGCAAGAGACCCAGTACTTC